This TCR beta chain comes out of a study of CD8+CD57+ T cells in acquired aplastic anemia (dated 2018 in TCRdb). In the study overall: Extracted DNA from sorted CD4+ and CD8+ cells averaged approximately 3 ug, ranging from roughly 0.17 to 30 ug. CD8+CD57+ expansion was defined as frequency above the mean frequency observed in healthy subjects. Overall results and qualifications from the work: Some 30 CD8+ CDR3 sequences were shared between patients and controls but appeared highly expressed in patients and within their immunodominant clones. Between patients and healthy controls, no significant difference in CD8+ Simpson's diversity was found (P=0.060).

Genomic DNA was used as template for profiling of TCR beta VDJ combinations and CDR3 sequences. TCR repertoire sequencing was run on an Illumina HiSeq 2000. Turning to the authors' computational methods: Repertoire assessment relied on Simpson's diversity index, CDR3 size and DJ length profiles, and TRBV/TRBJ rearrangement plots. The most abundant DNA sequence in the deep sequencing data was defined as the immunodominant clone. CDR3 amino acid sequences were checked for sharing between subjects and were compared against published repertoires and the VDJdb database. TCRdb ran its own pipeline on the public reads, namely fastp trimming at Q25 and MiXCR clone calling, and kept in-frame beta chains. Entries are consolidated by CDR3 protein sequence, retaining the most common genes and DNA. TCRdb, not the original authors, processed these V and J calls. The sample contains 120,000 or so distinct CDR3 sequences, over 30% of them found a single time. The ten largest account for around 2.7% of the sample.

This clonotype occurred a few times. Its specific antigen is unknown. Qualities for individual bases were not recorded, and no much larger clone is one base off. The CDR3 sequence holds 12 residues, the cysteine and phenylalanine included. Just the 36-base CDR3 DNA is kept, in frame starting at base 1. In the germline V gene, CDR1 corresponds to SNHLY and CDR2 to FYNNEI. V loses 6 bases, J loses 7 bases, and the germline ends lie 10 bases apart. Flow cytometry had shown CD8+CD57+ cell expansion in the patients selected for sequencing. Every patient had severe acquired aplastic anemia, diagnosed using the International Study of Aplastic Anemia and Agranulocytosis and Camitta criteria. Patients had received no therapy at the time of blood sampling. The study deep-sequenced TCR repertoires of sorted CD4+ and CD8+ blood T cells from severe aplastic anemia patients and healthy subjects. Patients were enrolled under clinicaltrials.gov protocols 00001620, 01623167, 00001397, 00071045, 00081523 and 00961064 in the USA. Ficoll-Paque density gradient centrifugation was used to isolate peripheral blood mononuclear cells. Before DNA extraction, CD4+ and CD8+ T cells were sorted with FACS or magnetic beads.

The sequencing sample was made of sorted CD4+, CD8+, or CD8+CD57+ T cells (not recorded which) from PBMCs. The rearrangement joined TRBV2 to TRBJ2-4; matching of 5 bases hints at TRBD1 as the D gene. This TCR derives from a human donor with aplastic anemia. CDR3 protein: CASSFPGNIQYF. The sequence in DNA is TGTGCCAGCAGCTTCCCAGGGAACATTCAGTACTTC.